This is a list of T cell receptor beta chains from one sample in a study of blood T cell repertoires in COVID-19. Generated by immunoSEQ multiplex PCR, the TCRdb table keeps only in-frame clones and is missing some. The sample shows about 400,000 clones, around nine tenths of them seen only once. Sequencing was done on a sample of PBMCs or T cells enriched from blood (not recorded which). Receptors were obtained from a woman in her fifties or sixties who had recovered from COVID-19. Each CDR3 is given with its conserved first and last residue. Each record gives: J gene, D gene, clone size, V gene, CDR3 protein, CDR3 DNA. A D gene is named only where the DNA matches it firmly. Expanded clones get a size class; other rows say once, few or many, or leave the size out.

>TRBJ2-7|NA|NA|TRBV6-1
CASSEDSSLAYEQYF
TGTGCCAGCAGTGAAGACTCATCTCTAGCATACGAGCAGTACTTC
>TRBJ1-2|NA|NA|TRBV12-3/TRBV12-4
CASIRGSYGYTF
TGTGCCAGCATCAGAGGGTCCTATGGCTACACCTTC
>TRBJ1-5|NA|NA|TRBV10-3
CAISEQGRQPQHF
TGTGCCATCAGTGAACAGGGAAGACAGCCCCAGCATTTT
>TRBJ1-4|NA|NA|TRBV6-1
CASSEFGRNEKLFF
TGTGCCAGCAGTGAATTTGGCAGGAATGAAAAACTGTTTTTT
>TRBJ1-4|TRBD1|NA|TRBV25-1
CASRDRDNEKLFF
TGTGCCAGCCGGGACAGGGATAATGAAAAACTGTTTTTT
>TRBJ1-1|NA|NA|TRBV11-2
CASSLAGNTEAFF
TGTGCCAGCAGCTTAGCAGGGAACACTGAAGCTTTCTTT
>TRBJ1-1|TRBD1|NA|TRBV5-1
CASSLGQGARLAFF
TGCGCCAGCAGCTTGGGACAGGGGGCAAGGTTGGCTTTCTTT
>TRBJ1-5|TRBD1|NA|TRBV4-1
CASSREGQPYQPQHF
TGCGCCAGCAGCCGCGAGGGACAGCCATATCAGCCCCAGCATTTT
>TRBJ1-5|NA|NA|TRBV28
CASRPGTGANQPQHF
TGTGCCAGCAGACCCGGGACGGGAGCTAATCAGCCCCAGCATTTT
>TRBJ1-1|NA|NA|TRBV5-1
CASSLSHSGTEAFF
TGCGCCAGCAGCTTGAGCCACTCGGGCACTGAAGCTTTCTTT
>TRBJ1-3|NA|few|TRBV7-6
CASSLDRESTIYF
TGTGCCAGCAGCTTAGACAGGGAGAGCACCATATATTTT
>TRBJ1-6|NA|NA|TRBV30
CASQLDNNSPLHF
TGTGCCTCCCAGTTAGACAACAATTCACCCCTCCACTTT
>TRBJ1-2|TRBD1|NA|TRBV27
CASSKTGGAFGYTF
TGTGCCAGCTCCAAGACAGGGGGCGCTTTTGGCTACACCTTC
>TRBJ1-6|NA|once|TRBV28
CASFYSINSPLHF
TGTGCCAGCTTTTACAGCATTAATTCACCCCTCCACTTT
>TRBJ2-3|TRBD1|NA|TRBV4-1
CASSQDPTGGGTDTQYF
TGCGCCAGCAGCCAAGACCCGACAGGGGGCGGAACAGATACGCAGTATTTT
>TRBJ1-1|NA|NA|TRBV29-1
CSVVGEYSEAFF
TGCAGCGTTGTAGGGGAATATAGTGAAGCTTTCTTT
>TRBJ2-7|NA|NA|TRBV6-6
CASSYEAVSYEQYF
TGTGCCAGCAGTTATGAGGCAGTTTCTTACGAGCAGTACTTC
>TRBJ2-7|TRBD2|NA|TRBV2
CASSDKRGPYEQYF
TGTGCCAGCAGTGACAAGCGGGGGCCCTACGAGCAGTACTTC
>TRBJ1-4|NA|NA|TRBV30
CAWSPQQGLNEKLFF
TGTGCCTGGAGCCCCCAGCAGGGCCTAAATGAAAAACTGTTTTTT
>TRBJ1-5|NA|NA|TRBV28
CASSLSERGNQPQHF
TGTGCCAGCAGTTTGTCTGAGAGGGGCAATCAGCCCCAGCATTTT
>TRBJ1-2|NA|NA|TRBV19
CASSTGSSWGYTF
TGTGCCAGTAGCACAGGGAGTTCGTGGGGCTACACCTTC
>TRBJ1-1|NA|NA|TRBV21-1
CASSKHTGLNTEAFF
TGTGCCAGCAGCAAACACACAGGGCTGAACACTGAAGCTTTCTTT
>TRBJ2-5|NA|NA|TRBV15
CATKGGGETQYF
TGTGCCACCAAGGGTGGCGGGGAGACCCAGTACTTC
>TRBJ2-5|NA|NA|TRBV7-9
CASSFVGQTTFQETQYF
TGTGCCAGCAGCTTCGTCGGACAAACCACCTTCCAAGAGACCCAGTACTTC
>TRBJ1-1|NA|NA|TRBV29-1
CSVQGSRGSEAFF
TGCAGCGTTCAGGGGTCCCGGGGTAGTGAAGCTTTCTTT
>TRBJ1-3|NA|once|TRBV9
CASSVAETEGNTIYF
TGTGCCAGCAGCGTAGCGGAAACAGAAGGAAACACCATATATTTT
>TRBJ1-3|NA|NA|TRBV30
CAWRKDNRARGTIYF
TGTGCCTGGCGTAAGGATAACCGAGCTCGGGGCACCATATATTTT
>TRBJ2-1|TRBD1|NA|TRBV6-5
CASSPDRVGYEQFF
TGTGCCAGCAGTCCTGACAGGGTGGGATATGAGCAGTTCTTC